This TCR beta chain was sequenced in a study of shared clonotypes between healthy human individuals. About this clone itself: This same CDR3 is encoded by further DNA sequences in the sample.

The assay ran at deep level. In the sorted-subset replicate PCRs, roughly 210 ng DNA, around 32,000 T cell genomes, was used. Sequenced by immunoSEQ multiplex PCR; TCRdb stores in-frame clones only, minus some. The sample lists approximately 1.4 million clones, approximately 98% occurring once. Recent vaccinations or acute infections were absent in the healthy HIV-negative adult donors. From CD4+ cells came CD45RA+ naive and CD45RA-negative memory subsets. Germline V gene data show CDR1 as SQVTM and CDR2 as ANQGSEA. The V end was cut by 6 bases, the J end by 2 bases, with 5 bases between. The CDR3 loop spans 12 amino acids.

This TCR derives from a young man in good health. What was sequenced was naive CD4+ T cells sorted from blood. Subset defined: CD45RA+ positively selected. The rearrangement uses TRBV29-1 and TRBJ2-6; D remains ambiguous. The CDR3 sequence: CSVRTGANVLTF. The CDR3 nucleotides read TGCAGCGTCAGGACTGGGGCCAACGTCCTGACTTTC.